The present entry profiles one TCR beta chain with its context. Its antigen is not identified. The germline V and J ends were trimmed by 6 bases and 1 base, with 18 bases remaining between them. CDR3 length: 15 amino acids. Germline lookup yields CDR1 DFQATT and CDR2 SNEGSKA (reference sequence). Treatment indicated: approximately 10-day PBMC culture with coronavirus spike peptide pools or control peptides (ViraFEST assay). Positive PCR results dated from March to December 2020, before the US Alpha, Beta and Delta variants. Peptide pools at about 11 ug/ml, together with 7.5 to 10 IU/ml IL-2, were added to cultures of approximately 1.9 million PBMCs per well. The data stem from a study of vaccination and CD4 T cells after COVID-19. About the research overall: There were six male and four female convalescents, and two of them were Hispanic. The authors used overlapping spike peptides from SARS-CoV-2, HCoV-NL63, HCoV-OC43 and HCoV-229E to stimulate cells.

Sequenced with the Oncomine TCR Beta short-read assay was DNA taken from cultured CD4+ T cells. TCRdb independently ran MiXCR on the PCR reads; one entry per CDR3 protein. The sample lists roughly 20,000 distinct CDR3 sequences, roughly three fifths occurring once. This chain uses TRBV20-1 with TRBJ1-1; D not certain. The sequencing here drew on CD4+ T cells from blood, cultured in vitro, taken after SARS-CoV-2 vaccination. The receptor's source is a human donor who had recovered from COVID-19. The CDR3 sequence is CSAGVRSRGNTEAFF. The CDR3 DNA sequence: TGCAGTGCCGGTGTTAGATCGCGGGGGAACACTGAAGCTTTCTTT.